The 23 T cell receptor beta chains listed next were all sequenced from one sample in a study of T cell clonality in common variable immunodeficiency. Study conclusions and caveats: Common variable immunodeficiency TCR beta sequences reportedly had fewer deletions and N-nucleotide insertions.

Libraries were prepared by immunoSEQ multiplex PCR; TCRdb keeps only in-frame clonotypes and omits some of them. The table lists around 19,000 clones, with no singletons. Antigens of these TCRs are unknown. Material for sequencing was peripheral blood mononuclear cells. The source of these receptors is a human donor with common variable immunodeficiency.

Notes on this clone: The sequenced fragment ends 3 residues before the CDR3 boundary, so the rest is inferred from the germline J gene. This chain links TRBV30 with TRBJ1-6; D perhaps matches TRBD1 (6 bases). The germline CDR1 and CDR2 sequences are GTSNPN and SVGIG (reference sequence). Deletions cut 3 bases from V and 2 bases from J, with 20 bases between. The CDR3 is 18 residues long. This CDR3 is CAWSRDTVSGTYNSPLHF. CDR3 bases read: TGTGCCTGGAGCCGGGACACCGTCTCAGGGACCTATAATTCACCC.

There are a few counts of this clone. The read finishes 3 residues shy of the CDR3 end, and the germline J gene is used to complete it. The rearrangement links TRBV18 to TRBJ2-5; possibly TRBD1 for D (5 bases). There are 14 residues in the CDR3. Germline V gene sequence: CDR1 KGHSH, CDR2 LQKENI. V shed 2 bases and J shed 5 bases, with 12 bases lying between them. The CDR3 bases that were read are TGTGCCAGCTCACCAACATCGGCAGGGGAGACC. This sequence encodes CASSPTSAGET. The whole CDR3 protein is CASSPTSAGETQYF.

Note on this clone: The read comes to an end 3 residues before the CDR3 does, leaving the germline J gene to fill in the end. The chain combines TRBV19 with TRBJ1-4, with D perhaps matching TRBD1 (5 bases). Trimming shortened V by 5 bases and J by 0 bases, and 7 bases separated the two germline ends. Germline V gene data show CDR1 as LNHDA and CDR2 as SQIVND (reference sequence). The CDR3 runs to 14 residues. CDR3: CASSDSATNEKLFF. CDR3 DNA (partial): TGTGCCAGTAGTGACAGTGCAACTAATGAAAAA.

Details on this clone: The read halts 3 residues ahead of the CDR3 end, with the missing end drawn from the germline J gene. The genes are TRBV19 and TRBJ2-1; 12 bases align to TRBD2. The trim removed 4 bases at V and 3 bases at J, leaving 7 bases unmatched. CDR3 length equals 17 residues. The germline CDR1 and CDR2 sequences are LNHDA and SQIVND (reference sequence). The CDR3 reads CASSTIPSGGGYNEQFF. Incomplete CDR3 DNA: TGTGCCAGTAGTACGATTCCTAGCGGGGGGGGCTACAATGAG.

As concerns this clone: The read ends 3 residues shy of where the CDR3 ends; the end is completed using the germline J gene. The J gene is TRBJ2-3, the V gene TRBV7-2, with 10 bases identical to TRBD2. Trimming cost V 3 bases and J 5 bases; bases outside gene matches: 2. Germline CDR1 and CDR2: SGHTA and FQGNSA. The CDR3 consists of 14 residues. The DNA read from the CDR3 is TGTGCCAGCAGCTTCGGACTAGCGGTAGATACG. This encodes CASSFGLAVDT. The complete CDR3 sequence is CASSFGLAVDTQYF.

The CDR3 loop is CASSSGTGVGQPQHF. The sequenced part of the CDR3 DNA is TGTGCCAGCAGCTCAGGGACAGGGGTGGGTCAGCCC. The chain has TRBV7-6 and TRBJ1-5; 10 nucleotides align to TRBD1. The CDR3 end lies 3 residues beyond the end of the read and is filled in from the germline J gene. The CDR3 is 15 residues long. V was pared by 4 bases and J by 6 bases, with 6 bases of the junction left unmatched. Germline V gene data show CDR1 as SGHVS and CDR2 as FNYEAQ.

Regarding this clone: The read gets to within 3 residues of the CDR3 end, and the germline J gene fills in the rest. The V call is TRBV19, the J call TRBJ2-5; D is perhaps TRBD1 (6 bases). CDR3 length equals 15 residues. Germline CDR1 LNHDA, CDR2 SQIVND (reference sequence). V gave up 3 bases and J gave up 2 bases, with 13 bases separating them. CDR3 bases read: TGTGCCAGTAGTATCGGACAGAGCATACAAGAGACC. It encodes CASSIGQSIQET. In full, the CDR3 reads CASSIGQSIQETQYF.

A remark on this clone: Read data end 3 residues before the CDR3 end; the end is taken from the germline J gene. The V and J genes are TRBV19 and TRBJ2-7; weak D call: TRBD1 (6 bases). Germline CDR1 is LNHDA and CDR2 is SQIVND (reference sequence). V shed 5 bases and J shed 3 bases, with 17 bases lying between them. CDR3 length: 15 amino acids. This chain's CDR3 is CASSVSRDIYYEQYF. The CDR3 bases that were read are TGTGCCAGTAGTGTATCTCGGGACATCTACTACGAG.

This clone was counted only a few times. Read coverage stops 3 residues before the CDR3 terminus; the germline J gene supplies the remainder. This rearrangement joins TRBV30 to TRBJ1-1; 10 bases line up with TRBD1. J gave up 4 bases and V 5 bases, and 7 bases lay outside the gene matches. The CDR3 loop spans 14 amino acids. Per germline, CDR1 GTSNPN and CDR2 SVGIG (reference sequence). The CDR3 sequence: CAWEAGTGVTEAFF. The CDR3 bases that were read are TGTGCCTGGGAGGCCGGGACAGGGGTCACTGAA.

This clone was detected a few times. The sequenced part of the CDR3 DNA is TGTGCCAGTAGTAGAGGGCGGGGGCTCTACAATGAG. As protein: CASSRGRGLYNE. The entire CDR3 protein reads CASSRGRGLYNEQFF. The chain couples TRBV19 to TRBJ2-1, with TRBD2 as a possible D gene (7 bases). The CDR3 end is not reached by the read, which stops 3 residues before it; the germline J gene fills it in. This CDR3 spans 15 amino acids. Germline loops: CDR1 LNHDA, CDR2 SQIVND (reference sequence). The V end lost 4 bases, the J end lost 3 bases, and 13 bases lay between the germline ends.

Comments on this clone: At one end the junction does not follow the germline gene, possibly because of a read error. The CDR3 goes on 3 residues after the read ends, and that part is filled in from the germline J gene. The chain joins TRBV7-7 to TRBJ2-1; D is uncertain. CDR3 length: 15 residues. From germline, CDR1 is SSHAT and CDR2 FNYEAQ (reference sequence). The chain's CDR3 is CASSLDLSSYNEQFF. CDR3 DNA (partial): TGTGCTAGCAGCTTAGACCTCAGCTCCTACAATGAG.

Notes on this clone: The read halts 3 residues ahead of the CDR3 end, with the missing end drawn from the germline J gene. The rearrangement links TRBV18 to TRBJ2-1; TRBD2 aligns across 8 bases. The CDR3 has 16 residues. Unmatched junction bases numbered 8, after V lost 3 bases and J lost 4 bases. Germline CDR1 is KGHSH and CDR2 is LQKENI. The CDR3 spells CASSPVGVAGYNEQFF. The covered CDR3 bases are TGTGCCAGCTCACCCGTGGGGGTAGCGGGATACAATGAG. Combining the CDR3 with reference TRBV18 and TRBJ2-1 gives the whole variable domain NAGVMQNPRHLVRRRGQEARLRCSPMKGHSHVYWYRQLPEEGLKFMVYLQKENIIDESGMPKERFSAEFPKEGPSILRIQQVVRGDSAAYFCASSPVGVAGYNEQFFGPGTRLTVL.

This clone was found a few times. Incomplete CDR3 DNA: TGTGCCAGTAGCCCCCTGAGGGGACAGGGACCCCATGAG. It specifies CASSPLRGQGPHE. The entire CDR3 protein is CASSPLRGQGPHEQFF. The chain is built from TRBV19 and TRBJ2-1, with 9 bases lining up with TRBD1. The read terminates 3 residues ahead of where the CDR3 ends, so the germline J gene completes it. The CDR3 is 16 amino acids. With V trimmed by 6 bases and J by 8 bases, 14 bases remained unmatched. Germline CDR1 and CDR2: LNHDA and SQIVND (reference sequence).

About this clone itself: The observed sequence ends 3 residues before the CDR3 terminus, with the missing tail filled in from the germline J gene. This chain joins TRBV7-2 and TRBJ2-3; D remains ambiguous. There are 15 residues in the CDR3. V was cut by 3 bases and J by 5 bases, with 15 bases left in between. Germline-derived CDR1 and CDR2 are SGHTA and FQGNSA. CDR3 amino acids: CASSFAIASGDTQYF. Partial CDR3 DNA: TGTGCCAGCAGCTTTGCTATTGCCTCCGGAGATACG.

This clone was counted a few times. The CDR3 is cut off 3 residues early in the read; its end comes from the germline J gene. The chain couples TRBV7-8 to TRBJ2-5; no firm D call. This CDR3 is 13 amino acids long. V was shortened by 4 bases and J by 7 bases, with 13 bases between the two germline ends. Germline loops: CDR1 SGHVS, CDR2 FQNEAQ. The CDR3 reads CASSSIEFGTQYF. The part of the CDR3 DNA that was read is TGTGCCAGCAGCTCAATCGAATTCGGGACC.

Ten or more counts support this clone. The read ends 3 residues before the CDR3 terminus; that terminus is restored from the germline J gene. V gene TRBV20-1 combines with J gene TRBJ1-5, with no clear D. Trimming cost V 8 bases and J 4 bases, with 21 bases left between them. The CDR3 totals 15 residues. Germline V gives CDR1 DFQATT, CDR2 SNEGSKA (reference sequence). The CDR3 reads CSLSPLLAGNQPQHF. The DNA read from the CDR3 is TGCAGTCTCTCTCCCCTATTGGCAGGTAATCAGCCC.

This clone was seen more than once but under ten times. The sequence runs out 3 residues before the end of the CDR3; the remainder is reconstructed from the germline J gene. The chain recombines TRBV19 with TRBJ1-2; D is possibly TRBD1 (5 bases). V gave up 6 bases and J gave up 4 bases, with 21 bases separating them. CDR1 is LNHDA, CDR2 SQIVND, per germline (reference sequence). This CDR3 is 16 amino acids long. This chain's CDR3 is CASRGTGVGRFYGYTF. The covered CDR3 bases are TGTGCCAGTAGGGGAACAGGCGTAGGACGTTTCTATGGC.

Within the sample, this clone is medium-sized. From the germline J gene comes the end of the CDR3, since the read stops 3 residues before it. The genes are TRBV6-4 and TRBJ2-2; D not resolved. The V end was cut by 2 bases, the J end by 3 bases, with 4 bases between. Looked up from germline, CDR1 is MRHNA and CDR2 is SNTAGT. The CDR3 covers 13 residues. This CDR3 reads CASSDRDTGELFF. The part of the CDR3 DNA that was read is TGTGCCAGCAGTGACAGGGACACCGGGGAG.

This clone was detected a few times. The read stops 3 residues short of the end of the CDR3; the missing end is completed from the germline J gene. This rearrangement joins TRBV18 to TRBJ1-6; possible D gene TRBD1, 5 bases. The CDR3 is made up of 13 amino acids. Germline loops: CDR1 KGHSH, CDR2 LQKENI. V lost 4 bases to trimming and J lost 8 bases, with 9 bases between them. The CDR3 spells CASSRDRDSPLHF. The sequenced part of the CDR3 DNA is TGTGCCAGCTCACGAGACAGAGATTCACCC.

By share, this clone ranks as medium-sized. The CDR3 end lies 3 residues beyond the end of the read and is filled in from the germline J gene. The V call is TRBV20-1, the J call TRBJ2-2; D is uncertain. The germline V gene encodes CDR1 DFQATT and CDR2 SNEGSKA (reference sequence). V gave up 3 bases and J gave up 6 bases, with 11 bases separating them. This CDR3 has 13 residues. The CDR3 bases that were read are TGCAGTGCTAGTCTAGGCCGGTCCGGGGAG. This gives the protein CSASLGRSGE. The complete CDR3 protein is CSASLGRSGELFF.

The table lists this clone with a few counts. The CDR3 goes on 3 residues after the read ends, and that part is filled in from the germline J gene. V is TRBV7-2 and J is TRBJ1-4; D may be TRBD1 (5 bases). Germline lookup yields CDR1 SGHTA and CDR2 FQGNSA. The CDR3 is 14 amino acids. Trimming removed 5 bases from V and 7 bases from J, with 14 bases in between. CDR3 DNA, as far as it was read: TGTGCCAGCAGCACCGGCGGGGGGATTGAAAAA. Translating it yields CASSTGGGIEK. The CDR3 reads in full as CASSTGGGIEKLFF.

Many counts were recorded for this clone. The read ends 3 residues shy of where the CDR3 ends; the end is completed using the germline J gene. The chain uses TRBV18 and TRBJ2-3, with TRBD2 matching 11 bases. The CDR3 length is 16 residues. V gave up 4 bases and J gave up 2 bases; unmatched junction bases: 5. Germline V gene lookup returns CDR1 KGHSH and CDR2 LQKENI. CDR3 amino acids: CASSLGTSGNTDTQYF. The CDR3 bases that were read are TGTGCCAGCTCACTGGGGACTAGCGGTAACACAGATACG.

This clone is deemed medium-sized. The sequence runs out 3 residues before the end of the CDR3; the remainder is reconstructed from the germline J gene. The chain combines TRBV6-4 with TRBJ2-3, with no clear D. Trimming removed 3 bases at V and 1 base at J, with 8 bases between. The length of the CDR3 is 14 residues. Germline CDR1 is MRHNA and CDR2 is SNTAGT. The sequenced CDR3 bases are TGTGCCAGCAGTGAGCTACCGGGCACAGATACG. Encoded protein: CASSELPGTDT. The complete CDR3 sequence is CASSELPGTDTQYF.